This record covers a single T cell receptor beta chain. This clone was detected a few times. Its antigen has not been determined. No quality values exist for individual bases; no much larger clone is one base distant. V drops 3 bases and J drops 6 bases, leaving 17 bases in between. CDR1 and CDR2, per the germline V gene, are SGHTA and FQGTGA. The CDR3 measures 16 amino acids from cysteine to phenylalanine. Only the CDR3 region is kept as DNA, spanning 48 bases read in frame from base 1. The High Capacity cDNA Reverse Transcription Kit was used to reverse transcribe all of the isolated RNA, meaning that expressed TCRB transcripts were what got sequenced. Deep immunoSEQ sequencing was performed on naive, central memory and regulatory T cell samples, with an average of around 3.4 million total reads per sample. After sorted cells were lysed in RLT buffer, RNA was extracted with DNase-treated RNeasy Micro or Mini kits, with the choice depending on cell number. To prevent cross-contamination, every cell subset was processed on its own, while patient and healthy donor samples were processed together. The immunoSEQ multiplex PCR was used to amplify TCRB sequences from cDNA, yielding 87-bp fragments that span the CDR3 region. Sequencing of the amplicons was performed on the Illumina HiSeq platform. In the authors' own workflow: Synthetic template baselines were used to correct PCR bias computationally, reads within Hamming distance 2 were collapsed, and singletons that could not be merged were discarded. Reads were aligned to IMGT to assign V, D and J genes, CDR3 length, and insertions or deletions at six rearrangement sites. Clonotype counts were normalized to sorted cell number within each subset before computing true diversity and Gini coefficients with the tcR R package. The overlap coefficient, calculated on TCRB nucleotide sequences, was used to quantify repertoire sharing. As a proxy for the pre-selection repertoire, out-of-frame TCRB sequences from naive cells were analyzed. TCRdb provides this immuneACCESS table in a form limited to in-frame rearrangements. Some clones are lacking; in checked studies, under half of them reflect an unresolved V gene, and why the rest are absent is not known. D and trimming were read from the DNA, whereas the V and J calls and clone size are those reported in that table. The sample contains hundreds of thousands of clones, 15% to 17% of them found a single time. The leading ten clones occupy roughly 0.098% of the sample.

This entry is derived from a study of beta chain features in type 1 diabetes (dated by TCRdb to about 2018). A note on the overall study: Mean age, gender distribution, total cell number and subset yield did not differ between patients and healthy donors. In the study, TCRB repertoires of sorted circulating CD4+ T cell subsets from recently diagnosed type 1 diabetes patients were compared with those of matched healthy donors. A total of some 110 million sorted cells were examined across all samples, and the number of cells per subset was strongly correlated with RNA yield. Regulatory and stem cell-like memory subsets were obtained from only 8 patients and roughly 8 healthy donors, while naive and central memory subsets were obtained from all 28 donors. The full study reports these points: Naive, central memory and regulatory TCRB repertoires appeared to be more alike among patients than among healthy donors. Fewer insertions and more nucleotide deletions at VDJ recombination sites were observed in patients with type 1 diabetes, implying thymic rearrangement abnormalities. Because cDNA was sequenced instead of genomic DNA, highly expressing activated cells could be over-represented, though the groups showed no difference in activation or CD3 levels. Type 1 diabetes patients showed a moderate but significant shortening of TCRB CDR3 length in all four CD4+ subsets. Because the HLA sub-analyses included only small numbers of individuals, any influence of HLA type on TCRB rearrangement was left unresolved. PCR might favor shorter templates, but patient and control samples were amplified and corrected together, so any skew would affect both groups equally.

A single peripheral blood draw of approximately 0.11 L on average was collected from each donor into heparinised tubes. Naive, central memory, regulatory and stem cell-like memory CD4+ T cells were sorted on a BD FACSAria II using a panel including CD45RO, CCR7, CD25, CD127, CD95 and CD27. Purity was above 95% for every sorted population. PBMCs were isolated immediately by Lymphoprep density gradient centrifugation and stained directly without culture. Samples were stained and sorted in pairs, with one healthy donor and one patient per experiment, so that batch effects were minimized. The receptor's source is a man aged 18 to 29 in good health. The chain joins TRBV7-3 to TRBJ2-2; the D gene is possibly TRBD1 or TRBD2, each agreeing over 6 bases. Sequencing was performed on naive CD4+ T cells from blood. According to the study, the label for this sample's cell subset or site signals: true naive CD4+ T cells. The CDR3: CASSFPHPGAAGELFF. The sequenced DNA: TGTGCCAGCAGCTTCCCCCATCCGGGGGCGGCCGGGGAGCTGTTTTTT.